A single sample is the source of the 6 T cell receptor beta chains below, sequenced in a study of human thymus T cells. The repertoire was sequenced with immunoSEQ multiplex PCR; TCRdb's copy has only in-frame clones and lacks some. The repertoire holds approximately 40,000 clones, with approximately 95% as singletons. The source material was blood. These receptors came from a boy under three years old with a congenital heart defect but otherwise immunologically healthy.

The chain couples TRBV28 to TRBJ1-1; the match to TRBD1 covers 7 bases. The CDR3 loop spans 17 amino acids. V lost 5 bases to trimming and J lost 1 base; unmatched junction nucleotides: 13. CDR1 MDHEN and CDR2 SYDVKM come from the germline V gene. The CDR3 bases are TGTGCCAGCAGTCCTCAACAGGGGACCTACCCGAACACTGAAGCTTTCTTT. This sequence encodes CASSPQQGTYPNTEAFF.

The chain combines TRBV4-1 with TRBJ2-6; D perhaps matches TRBD1 (5 bases). This CDR3 comprises 15 residues. Trimming removed 1 base at V and 2 bases at J, with 6 bases between. CDR1 MGHRA and CDR2 YSYEKL come from the germline V gene. The CDR3 protein is CASSQGGPGANVLTF. The CDR3 bases are TGCGCCAGCAGCCAAGGGGGCCCTGGGGCCAACGTCCTGACTTTC.

This clone was seen a few times. The J gene is TRBJ1-1, the V gene TRBV14; D is unresolved. The germline V gene encodes CDR1 SGHDN and CDR2 FVKESK. There are 13 residues in the CDR3. V was trimmed by 0 bases and J by 1 base, leaving 3 bases between them. The CDR3 region is CASSQDTNTEAFF. The CDR3 region has the DNA TGTGCCAGCAGCCAAGATACGAACACTGAAGCTTTCTTT.

This chain links TRBV4-1 with TRBJ1-6, with D tentatively TRBD1 (5 bases). V gave up 1 base and J gave up 0 bases, with 10 bases separating them. The CDR3 covers 17 residues. CDR1 and CDR2 from the germline V gene are MGHRA and YSYEKL. The DNA of the CDR3 is TGCGCCAGCAGCCAAGGGGGCGGATTCTCCTATAATTCACCCCTCCACTTT. Translated, it gives CASSQGGGFSYNSPLHF.

J is TRBJ1-4 and V is TRBV5-1; no reliable D call. Trimming took off 4 bases at V and 10 bases at J, with 14 bases between the two ends. The CDR3 sequence is 13 residues long. CDR1 is SGHRS and CDR2 is YFSETQ in the germline V gene. The DNA for the CDR3 is TGCGCCAGCAGCCCAGAAGGGAGAGGAAAACTGTTTTTT. Its translation is CASSPEGRGKLFF.

This clone is a singleton in its sample. V usage is TRBV2 and J usage is TRBJ1-2; 11 bases fit TRBD1. The germline gives CDR1 SNHLY, CDR2 FYNNEI. Trimming removed 4 bases from V and 4 bases from J; junction bases left unmatched: 2. The CDR3 runs 14 residues. CDR3 protein: CASSAGTGGYGYTF. Here the CDR3 DNA reads TGTGCCAGCAGTGCTGGGACAGGGGGCTATGGCTACACCTTC.